Sequencing of this T cell receptor (beta chain) was carried out in a study of blood T cells in healthy people across ages. Study as a whole: About one barcoded beta molecule per two T cells was the capture yield of template switching.

The CDR3 spans 20 residues. Germline V CDR1 and CDR2: MNHNS, SASEGT. Trimming left V 6 bases short and J 0 bases short, with 27 bases between. In its sample, this clonotype was seen a few times. There were at least 5.5 micrograms of total RNA extracted from every sample. Using a J-beta primer mix together with a sample-barcoded 5' primer, a second PCR was run for 7 to 11 cycles. TCRdb called the 5' RACE reads again in MiXCR, with one record for every CDR3 protein. The sample shows 870,000 or so distinct CDR3 sequences, under 35% of them seen only once. The sample comprised blood. The receptor comes from a woman of 80 years or more in good health. The J gene is TRBJ2-1, the V gene TRBV6-1, with a weak D call TRBD2 (5 bases). The DNA of the CDR3 is TGTGCCAGCAGCGCGAGAGGAGGTCTAGCCACTCCTAGCTCCTACAATGAGCAGTTCTTC. Its translation: CASSARGGLATPSSYNEQFF.